This paragraph reports one T cell receptor (beta chain). Antigen unknown. The data were taken from a study of human T cells and chemical hapten exposure. Study context: Small differences in pooled library volume mainly drove the variation in TCR yields per sample. Study-wide results and limits: DPC sensitization produced no change in TCRs with frequency above 1 in 1000.

What the library attached to individual cDNA molecules were unique molecular identifiers. Original analysis: From roughly 23,000 to 700,000 TCRs were found per sample, with a median of approximately 96,000. One entry per CDR3 protein results from TCRdb running MiXCR on the 5' RACE reads. TCRdb's processing, not the authors', yielded these V and J calls. The sample has roughly 81,000 distinct CDR3 sequences, around 15% seen once. Blood, whole and unfractionated, served as the source for total RNA extraction. The receptor was derived from a female donor in good health.

The CDR3: CSARGDSQFSGANVLTF. The CDR3 bases are TGCAGTGCTAGGGGCGATAGCCAATTCTCTGGGGCCAACGTCCTGACTTTC. The V call is TRBV20-1, the J call TRBJ2-6, with D uncertain. Trimming took off 3 bases at V and 0 bases at J, with 15 bases between the two ends. The germline CDR1 and CDR2 sequences are DFQATT and SNEGSKA (reference sequence). The CDR3 consists of 17 residues.